This T cell receptor (beta chain) was sequenced in a study of CD8 T cells in ankylosing spondylitis. Study-wide results and caveats: For ankylosing spondylitis blood, a TCR beta motif of about eight highly homologous variants appeared characteristic. In ankylosing spondylitis patients, matched synovial fluid reportedly showed significant enrichment of disease-linked clones.

Note on this clonotype: What it binds is not known.

TCRdb fed the 5' RACE reads into MiXCR, producing one record per CDR3 protein. The sample lists about 480,000 distinct CDR3 sequences, approximately 17% occurring once. Sample: blood, either unsorted or a sorted T cell fraction (not recorded which). This TCR came from a male donor with ankylosing spondylitis.

The CDR3 sequence: CASSGGGTANSPLHF. The CDR3 DNA reads as TGTGCCAGCAGTGGGGGTGGGACAGCCAATTCACCCCTCCACTTT. The gene calls are TRBV12-3 or TRBV12-4 and TRBJ1-6; TRBD1 agrees at 7 bases. CDR3 length: 15 residues. Germline trimming cut 5 bases from V and 7 bases from J; bases unmatched to any gene: 8.